Each of the 5 T cell receptor beta chains below was sequenced from the same sample in a study of blood T cell repertoires in COVID-19. Sequencing used immunoSEQ multiplex PCR; TCRdb keeps in-frame clones, though not all of them. The data contain 180,000 or so clones, more than 65% of them singletons. Specimen: PBMCs or T cells enriched from blood (not recorded which). These receptors all come from a man between 45 and 60 years old who had recovered from COVID-19.

V gene TRBV21-1 combines with J gene TRBJ2-1; the tabulated D call, TRBD1, remains unverified against the DNA. TRBV21-1 is listed as a pseudogene. The CDR3 has 13 amino acids. Here the CDR3 reads CASSKAPGTEEFF. The CDR3 nucleotides are TGTGCCAGCAGCAAAGCCCCCGGGACAGAGGAGTTCTTC.

The chain joins TRBV19 to TRBJ2-3; TRBD2 is a possible D gene (6 bases). The V end was cut by 5 bases, the J end by 5 bases, with 20 bases between. The CDR3 sequence is 16 residues long. Germline loops: CDR1 LNHDA, CDR2 SQIVND (reference sequence). The DNA of the CDR3 is TGTGCCAGTAGTCCGCTAAGGGGAGGATCGCGAGATACGCAGTATTTT. This codes for CASSPLRGGSRDTQYF.

The chain carries TRBV6-2 or TRBV6-3 and TRBJ1-2; 7 bases map to TRBD1. CDR1 MNHEY and CDR2 SVGEGT come from the germline V gene. V lost 5 bases, J lost 4 bases, and 13 bases stayed unmatched. The CDR3 loop spans 16 amino acids. Written as DNA, the CDR3 is TGTGCCAGCAGTATCCTAAATAGGGGGCCGGGCTATGGCTACACCTTC. Translation: CASSILNRGPGYGYTF.

V usage is TRBV19 and J usage is TRBJ1-2; TRBD1 matches at 10 bases. The CDR3 length is 14 residues. Germline-derived CDR1 and CDR2 are LNHDA and SQIVND (reference sequence). Trimming removed 5 bases from V and 9 bases from J; junction bases left unmatched: 9. The CDR3 DNA sequence: TGTGCCAGTAGTCGGGGACAGGGGTTGGAGAGCTACACCTTC. It is translated as CASSRGQGLESYTF. Full variable domain (rest looked up from reference TRBV19 and TRBJ1-2): DGGITQSPKYLFRKEGQNVTLSCEQNLNHDAMYWYRQDPGQGLRLIYYSQIVNDFQKGDIAEGYSVSREKKESFPLTVTSAQKNPTAFYLCASSRGQGLESYTFGSGTRLTVV.

By frequency in the sample, this clone is medium-sized (0.01 to 0.1%). V and J are TRBV7-8 and TRBJ2-1; 8 nucleotides align to TRBD2. The CDR3 extends over 17 amino acids. CDR1 and CDR2 from the germline V gene are SGHVS and FQNEAQ. V was clipped by 4 bases and J by 8 bases; unmatched bases: 16. The CDR3 nucleotides are TGTGCCAGCAGCTCGAGGACTAGCTTGGGGGCATGGGATGAGCAGTTCTTC. Amino acid sequence: CASSSRTSLGAWDEQFF.